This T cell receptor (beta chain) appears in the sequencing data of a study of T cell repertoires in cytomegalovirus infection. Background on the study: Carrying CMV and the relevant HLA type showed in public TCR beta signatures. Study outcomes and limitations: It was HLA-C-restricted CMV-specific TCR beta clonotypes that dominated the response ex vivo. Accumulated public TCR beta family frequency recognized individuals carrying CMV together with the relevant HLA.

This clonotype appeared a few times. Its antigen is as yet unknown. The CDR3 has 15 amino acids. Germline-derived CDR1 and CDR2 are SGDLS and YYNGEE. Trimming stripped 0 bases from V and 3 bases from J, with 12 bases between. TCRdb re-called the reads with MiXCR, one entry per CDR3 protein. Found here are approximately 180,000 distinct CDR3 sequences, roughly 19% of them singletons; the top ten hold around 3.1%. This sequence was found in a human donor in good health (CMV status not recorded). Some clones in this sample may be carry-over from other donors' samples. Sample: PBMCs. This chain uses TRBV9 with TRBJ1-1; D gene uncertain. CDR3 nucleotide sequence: TGTGCCAGCAGCGTAGCCCGGACGCAGGACACTGAAGCTTTCTTT. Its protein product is CASSVARTQDTEAFF.